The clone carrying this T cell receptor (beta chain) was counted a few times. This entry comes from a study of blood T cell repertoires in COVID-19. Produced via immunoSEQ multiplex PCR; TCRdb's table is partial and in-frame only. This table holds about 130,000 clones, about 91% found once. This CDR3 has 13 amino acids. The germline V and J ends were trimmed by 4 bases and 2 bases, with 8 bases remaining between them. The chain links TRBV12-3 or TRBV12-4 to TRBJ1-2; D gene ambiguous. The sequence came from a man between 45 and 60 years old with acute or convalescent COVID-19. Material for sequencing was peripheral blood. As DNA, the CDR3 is TGTGCCAGCAGTTACGAGGTGAACTATGGCTACACCTTC. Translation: CASSYEVNYGYTF.